This T cell receptor beta chain is from a study of beta chain features in type 1 diabetes. The germline CDR1 and CDR2 sequences are MGHDK and SYGVNS. The CDR3 has 12 residues. V was clipped by 7 bases and J by 8 bases, with 11 bases between them. Expressed TCRB transcripts got sequenced, as all isolated RNA was reverse transcribed. Profiling relied on immunoSEQ multiplex PCR, and the TCRdb table lists in-frame clones only, not all of them. The table includes 250,000 or so clones, 25% to 30% detected once. This clone was seen a handful of times. Sequencing input: central memory CD4+ T cells from blood. The chain carries TRBV25-1 and TRBJ2-2, with D perhaps matching TRBD1 (6 bases). This receptor was taken from a man aged 25-40 years in good health. Here the CDR3 reads CASTSGTGELFF. The CDR3 nucleotides read TGTGCCAGCACCTCGGGGACAGGGGAGCTGTTTTTT.